This is a list of T cell receptor beta chains from one sample in a study of T cell changes during pregnancy in multiple sclerosis. Assay used: immunoSEQ multiplex PCR; TCRdb lists only in-frame clones, some missing. This sample yields over 10,000 clones, of which about 91% are seen a single time; roughly 8.2% belongs to the top ten. The sequencing used CD8+ T cells from peripheral blood mononuclear cells, collected in the second trimester of pregnancy. The origin of the receptors is a female donor in good health, enrolled as a control in a pregnancy study. Each CDR3 is given with its conserved first and last residue. The order of the fields is V gene, D gene, clone size, J gene, CDR3 protein, CDR3 DNA. The D gene is left open where the match is weak. Only some rows state a clone size, as once, few, many or a class for expanded clones.

V gene: TRBV9
D gene: NA
clone size: NA
J gene: TRBJ2-7
CDR3 protein: CASSEGDLSLFEQYF
CDR3 DNA: TGTGCCAGCAGCGAGGGGGACCTGTCCCTGTTCGAGCAGTACTTC

V gene: TRBV28
D gene: TRBD2
clone size: NA
J gene: TRBJ2-3
CDR3 protein: CASRGLAGHFTDTQYF
CDR3 DNA: TGTGCCAGCCGGGGACTAGCGGGACATTTCACAGATACGCAGTATTTT

V gene: TRBV7-2
D gene: NA
clone size: NA
J gene: TRBJ1-2
CDR3 protein: CASSFTQGDYGYTF
CDR3 DNA: TGTGCCAGCAGCTTTACTCAGGGTGACTATGGCTACACCTTC

V gene: TRBV7-7
D gene: TRBD2
clone size: NA
J gene: TRBJ2-7
CDR3 protein: CASSLGGTSRDEQYF
CDR3 DNA: TGTGCTAGCAGCTTAGGAGGGACTAGTCGCGACGAGCAGTACTTC

V gene: TRBV6-5
D gene: NA
clone size: NA
J gene: TRBJ2-3
CDR3 protein: CASSVEGGTDTQYF
CDR3 DNA: TGTGCCAGCAGCGTCGAAGGAGGGACAGATACGCAGTATTTT

V gene: TRBV27
D gene: NA
clone size: NA
J gene: TRBJ1-5
CDR3 protein: CASSPYGSDRGQPQHF
CDR3 DNA: TGTGCCAGCAGCCCTTATGGGTCGGACAGAGGCCAGCCCCAGCATTTT

V gene: TRBV7-2
D gene: NA
clone size: NA
J gene: TRBJ2-7
CDR3 protein: CASSRVPSASFYEQYF
CDR3 DNA: TGTGCCAGCAGCAGAGTTCCTAGCGCCTCTTTCTACGAGCAGTACTTC

V gene: TRBV6-5
D gene: NA
clone size: NA
J gene: TRBJ2-7
CDR3 protein: CASRAASEQYF
CDR3 DNA: TGTGCCAGCAGGGCGGCTAGCGAGCAGTACTTC

V gene: TRBV6-5
D gene: TRBD1
clone size: NA
J gene: TRBJ2-7
CDR3 protein: CASSPGQGSYEQYF
CDR3 DNA: TGTGCCAGCAGTCCGGGACAGGGGAGCTACGAGCAGTACTTC

V gene: TRBV6-1
D gene: TRBD1
clone size: few
J gene: TRBJ1-5
CDR3 protein: CASSELTGNNQPQHF
CDR3 DNA: TGTGCCAGCAGTGAACTGACAGGGAACAATCAGCCCCAGCATTTT

V gene: TRBV6-5
D gene: TRBD1
clone size: NA
J gene: TRBJ2-7
CDR3 protein: CASSPGTGKYEQYF
CDR3 DNA: TGTGCCAGCAGTCCGGGGACAGGGAAGTACGAGCAGTACTTC

V gene: TRBV19
D gene: TRBD1
clone size: once
J gene: TRBJ2-7
CDR3 protein: CASSFGQGSSEQYF
CDR3 DNA: TGTGCCAGTAGTTTTGGACAGGGGTCGTCCGAGCAGTACTTC

V gene: TRBV10-3
D gene: TRBD2
clone size: NA
J gene: TRBJ2-7
CDR3 protein: CAIMDGTSGSYEQYF
CDR3 DNA: TGTGCCATCATGGATGGGACTAGCGGCTCCTACGAGCAGTACTTC

V gene: TRBV19
D gene: NA
clone size: medium-sized
J gene: TRBJ1-6
CDR3 protein: CASSSNRADNSPLHF
CDR3 DNA: TGTGCCAGTAGTTCCAACAGGGCGGACAATTCACCCCTCCACTTT

V gene: TRBV27
D gene: NA
clone size: NA
J gene: TRBJ2-5
CDR3 protein: CASSLSSGETQYF
CDR3 DNA: TGTGCCAGCAGTTTATCGAGCGGGGAGACCCAGTACTTC

V gene: TRBV9
D gene: TRBD2
clone size: NA
J gene: TRBJ2-1
CDR3 protein: CASSVGDGLGGGPRGAGEQFF
CDR3 DNA: TGTGCCAGCAGCGTAGGGGATGGTCTGGGGGGAGGGCCGAGAGGAGCGGGTGAGCAGTTCTTC